This T cell receptor beta chain was identified in a study of T cells after yellow fever vaccination. Study overall: SMART-Seq v4 Ultra Low Input prepared libraries from low-cell fractions. The study, taken as a whole, reports: Although most clonotypes did not, a small share appeared in both CD4 and CD8 compartments. Clones from primary vaccination mostly reappeared after the booster (around 97% CD4, just over 85% CD8).

This clonotype turned up a few times. Its antigen is currently unknown. The germline V and J ends were trimmed by 0 bases and 3 bases, with 8 bases remaining between them. Germline V gene lookup returns CDR1 DFQATT and CDR2 SNEGSKA (reference sequence). The CDR3 length is 13 residues. TCRdb redid the calling of the 5' RACE reads with MiXCR, one entry per CDR3 protein. The sample holds some 400,000 distinct CDR3 sequences, around 6.5% seen once. This receptor was obtained from a man under 40 who received the YFV17D yellow fever vaccine. The J gene is TRBJ1-1, the V gene TRBV20-1; no firm D call. The sample here was PBMCs, taken 5 days after the yellow fever booster vaccination. This CDR3 reads CSARERGYTEAFF. The CDR3, as DNA: TGCAGTGCTAGAGAGCGGGGATACACTGAAGCTTTCTTT.